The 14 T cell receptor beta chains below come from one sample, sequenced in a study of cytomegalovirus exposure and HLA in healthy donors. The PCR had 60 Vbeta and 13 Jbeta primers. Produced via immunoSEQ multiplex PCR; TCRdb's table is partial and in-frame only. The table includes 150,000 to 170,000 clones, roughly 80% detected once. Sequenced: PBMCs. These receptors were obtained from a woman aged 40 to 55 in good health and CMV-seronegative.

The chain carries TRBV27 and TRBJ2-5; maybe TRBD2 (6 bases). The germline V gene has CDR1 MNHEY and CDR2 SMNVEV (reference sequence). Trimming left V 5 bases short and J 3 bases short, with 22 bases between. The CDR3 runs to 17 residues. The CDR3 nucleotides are TGTGCCAGCAGTCCCCGCGTGGTAACGGGAGCGGAAGAGACCCAGTACTTC. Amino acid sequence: CASSPRVVTGAEETQYF.

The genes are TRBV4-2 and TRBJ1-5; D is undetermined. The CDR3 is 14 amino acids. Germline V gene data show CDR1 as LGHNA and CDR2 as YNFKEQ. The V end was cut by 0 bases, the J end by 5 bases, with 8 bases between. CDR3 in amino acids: CASSQDSEYQPQHF. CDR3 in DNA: TGTGCCAGCAGCCAAGATTCAGAATATCAGCCCCAGCATTTT.

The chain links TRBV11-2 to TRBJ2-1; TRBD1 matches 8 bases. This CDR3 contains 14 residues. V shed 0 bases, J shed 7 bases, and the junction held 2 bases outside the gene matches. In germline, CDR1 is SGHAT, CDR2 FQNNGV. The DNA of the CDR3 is TGTGCCAGCAGCTTAGAGGACAGGGTTAATGAGCAGTTCTTC. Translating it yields CASSLEDRVNEQFF. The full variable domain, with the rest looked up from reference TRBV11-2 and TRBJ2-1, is EAGVAQSPRYKIIEKRQSVAFWCNPISGHATLYWYQQILGQGPKLLIQFQNNGVVDDSQLPKDRFSAERLKGVDSTLKIQPAKLEDSAVYLCASSLEDRVNEQFFGPGTRLTVL.

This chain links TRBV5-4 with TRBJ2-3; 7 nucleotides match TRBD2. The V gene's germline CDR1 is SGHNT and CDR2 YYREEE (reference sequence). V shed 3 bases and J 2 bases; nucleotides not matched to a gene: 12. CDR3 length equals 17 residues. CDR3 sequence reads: CASSSTAGSDLTDTQYF. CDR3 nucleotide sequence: TGTGCCAGCAGCTCAACAGCGGGGAGTGACCTCACAGATACGCAGTATTTT.

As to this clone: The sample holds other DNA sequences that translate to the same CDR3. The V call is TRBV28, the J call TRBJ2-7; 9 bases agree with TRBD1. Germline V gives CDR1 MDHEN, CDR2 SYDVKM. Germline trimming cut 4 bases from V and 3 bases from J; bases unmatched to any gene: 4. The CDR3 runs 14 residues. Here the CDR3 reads CASSSRGQGYEQYF. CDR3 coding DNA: TGTGCCAGCAGTTCAAGGGGACAGGGCTACGAGCAGTACTTC.

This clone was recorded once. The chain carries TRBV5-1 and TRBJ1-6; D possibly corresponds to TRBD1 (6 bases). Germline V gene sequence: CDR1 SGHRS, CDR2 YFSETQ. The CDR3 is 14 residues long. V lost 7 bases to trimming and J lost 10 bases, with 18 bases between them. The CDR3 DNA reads TGCGCCAGCGGGGAGCCAGGGGTGAGATCACCCCTCCACTTT. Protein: CASGEPGVRSPLHF.

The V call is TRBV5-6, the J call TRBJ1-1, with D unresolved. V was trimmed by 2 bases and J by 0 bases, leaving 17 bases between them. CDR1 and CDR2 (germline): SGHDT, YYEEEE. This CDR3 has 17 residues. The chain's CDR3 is CASSFGRSPILNTEAFF. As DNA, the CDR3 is TGTGCCAGCAGCTTCGGGAGAAGTCCTATATTGAACACTGAAGCTTTCTTT. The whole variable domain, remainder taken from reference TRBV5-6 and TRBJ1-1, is DAGVTQSPTHLIKTRGQQVTLRCSPKSGHDTVSWYQQALGQGPQFIFQYYEEEERQRGNFPDRFSGHQFPNYSSELNVNALLLGDSALYLCASSFGRSPILNTEAFFGQGTRLTVV.

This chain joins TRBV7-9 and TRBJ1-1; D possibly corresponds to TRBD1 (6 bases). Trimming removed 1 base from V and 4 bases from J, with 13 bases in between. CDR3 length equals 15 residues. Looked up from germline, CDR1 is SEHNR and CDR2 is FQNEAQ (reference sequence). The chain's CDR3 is CASSLVSGAVTEAFF. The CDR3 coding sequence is TGTGCCAGCAGCTTAGTTTCAGGGGCGGTCACTGAAGCTTTCTTT.

CDR3 in amino acids: CASSPPGLAAYNEQFF. CDR3 nucleotide sequence: TGCGCCAGCAGTCCACCGGGACTAGCGGCCTACAATGAGCAGTTCTTC. The chain uses TRBV10-1 and TRBJ2-1; 11 bases are a match to TRBD2. V shed 5 bases, J shed 2 bases, and the junction held 5 bases outside the gene matches. The CDR3 loop spans 16 amino acids. The germline V gene encodes CDR1 WNHNN and CDR2 SYGVQD (reference sequence).

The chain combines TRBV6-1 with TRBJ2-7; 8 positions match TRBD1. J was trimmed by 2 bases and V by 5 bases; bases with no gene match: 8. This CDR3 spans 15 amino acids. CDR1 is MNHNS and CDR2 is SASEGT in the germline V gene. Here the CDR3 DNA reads TGTGCCAGCAGTTGGGGGACAGGACCCCCCTACGAGCAGTACTTC. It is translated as CASSWGTGPPYEQYF.

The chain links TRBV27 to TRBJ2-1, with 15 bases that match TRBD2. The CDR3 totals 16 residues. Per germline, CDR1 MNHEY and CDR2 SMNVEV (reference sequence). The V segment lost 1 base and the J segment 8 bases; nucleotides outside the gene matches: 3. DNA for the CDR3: TGTGCCAGCAGTTTATGGGGACTAGCGGGGGGAGATGAGCAGTTCTTC. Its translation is CASSLWGLAGGDEQFF.

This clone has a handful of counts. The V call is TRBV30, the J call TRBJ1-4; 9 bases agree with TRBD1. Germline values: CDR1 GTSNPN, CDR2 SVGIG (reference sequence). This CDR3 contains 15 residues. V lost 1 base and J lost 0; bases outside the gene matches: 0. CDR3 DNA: TGTGCCTGGAGTGGACAGGGGGCAACTAATGAAAAACTGTTTTTT. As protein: CAWSGQGATNEKLFF.

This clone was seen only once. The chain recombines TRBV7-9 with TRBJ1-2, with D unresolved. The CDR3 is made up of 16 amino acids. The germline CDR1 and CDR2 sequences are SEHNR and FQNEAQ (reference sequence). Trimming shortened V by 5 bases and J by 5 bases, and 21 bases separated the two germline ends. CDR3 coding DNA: TGTGCCAGCAGCCCCGACTTACTAGAAGTCCCATATGGCTACACCTTC. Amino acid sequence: CASSPDLLEVPYGYTF.

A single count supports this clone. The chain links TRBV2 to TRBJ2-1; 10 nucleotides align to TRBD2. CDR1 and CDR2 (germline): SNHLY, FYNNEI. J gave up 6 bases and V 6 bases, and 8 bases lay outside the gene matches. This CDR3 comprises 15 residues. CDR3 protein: CASSVGTSATNEQFF. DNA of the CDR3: TGTGCCAGCAGCGTCGGGACTAGCGCGACCAATGAGCAGTTCTTC.